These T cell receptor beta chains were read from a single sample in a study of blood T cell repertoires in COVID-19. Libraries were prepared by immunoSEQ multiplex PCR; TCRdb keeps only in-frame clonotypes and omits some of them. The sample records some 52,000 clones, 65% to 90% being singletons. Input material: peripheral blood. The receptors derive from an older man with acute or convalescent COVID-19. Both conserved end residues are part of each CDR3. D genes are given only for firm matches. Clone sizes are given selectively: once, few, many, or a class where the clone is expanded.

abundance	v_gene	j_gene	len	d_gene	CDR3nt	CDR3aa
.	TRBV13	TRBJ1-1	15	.	TGTGCCAGCACCAACCTGGGGCACTTGAACACTGAAGCTTTCTTT	CASTNLGHLNTEAFF
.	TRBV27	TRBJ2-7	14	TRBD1	TGTGCCAGCAGTGGAGGGACAGGGAAATACGAGCAGTACTTC	CASSGGTGKYEQYF
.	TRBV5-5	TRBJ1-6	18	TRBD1	TGTGCCAGCAGCTGGACAGGAGCGCCGAGCTCCTATAATTCACCCCTCCACTTT	CASSWTGAPSSYNSPLHF
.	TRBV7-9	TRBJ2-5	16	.	TGTGCCAGCTCGAACCGCCGACGGGGGAAGCAAGAGACCCAGTACTTC	CASSNRRRGKQETQYF
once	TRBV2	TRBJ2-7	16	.	TGTGCCAGCAGTGAACTTGGAGCCCAGCTCACAGGGGAGCAGTACTTC	CASSELGAQLTGEQYF
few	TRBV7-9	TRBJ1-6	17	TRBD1	TGTGCCAGCAGCTTAATAGGGACAGTGCATTCCAATTCACCCCTCCACTTT	CASSLIGTVHSNSPLHF
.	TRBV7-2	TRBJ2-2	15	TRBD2	TGTGCCAGCAGGCGGGGGACTTCGAACACCGGGGAGCTGTTTTTT	CASRRGTSNTGELFF
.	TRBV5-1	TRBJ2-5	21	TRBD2	TGCGCCAGCAGCGCGGACGGACGTACAGGAGGACTAGCGGGGGGGCCCCAGACCCAGTACTTC	CASSADGRTGGLAGGPQTQYF
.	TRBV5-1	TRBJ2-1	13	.	TGCGCCAGCAGCTTGACAGGTTACAATGAGCAGTTCTTC	CASSLTGYNEQFF
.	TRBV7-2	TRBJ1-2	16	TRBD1	TGTGCCAGCAGCTCAAGCCACGGACAGGGAGACTATGGCTACACCTTC	CASSSSHGQGDYGYTF
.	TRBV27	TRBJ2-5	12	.	TGTGCCAGCAGTTTCCTGGGGGGGACCCAGTACTTC	CASSFLGGTQYF
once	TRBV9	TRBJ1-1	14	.	TGTGCCAGCAGAAAGGAGACAGCGAACACTGAAGCTTTCTTT	CASRKETANTEAFF
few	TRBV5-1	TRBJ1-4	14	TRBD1	TGCGCCAGCAGCTTGGGACAGGGTAATGAAAAACTGTTTTTT	CASSLGQGNEKLFF
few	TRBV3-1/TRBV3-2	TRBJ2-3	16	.	TGTGCCAGCAATCGGCTAGCTGAGGGTGGGTCAGATACGCAGTATTTT	CASNRLAEGGSDTQYF
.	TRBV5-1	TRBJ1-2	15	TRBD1	TGCGCCAGCAGCTTGGCAGGGGGCCATGAATATGGCTACACCTTC	CASSLAGGHEYGYTF
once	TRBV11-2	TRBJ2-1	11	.	TGTGCCAGCAGCTTAGGGACTATACAGTTCTTC	CASSLGTIQFF
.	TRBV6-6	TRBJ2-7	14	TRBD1	TGTGCCAGCACTCAAGGGACAGGGGACTACGAGCAGTACTTC	CASTQGTGDYEQYF
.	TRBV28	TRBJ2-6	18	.	TGTGCCAGCAGTTTACAGGCAGGGTATCGCTCTGGGGCCAACGTCCTGACTTTC	CASSLQAGYRSGANVLTF
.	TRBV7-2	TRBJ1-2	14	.	TGTGCCACCACTATTCAAGGAGGATACTATGGCTACACCTTC	CATTIQGGYYGYTF
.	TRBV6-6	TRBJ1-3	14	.	TGTGCCAGCACGGAGACAGGAGCTGGAAACACCATATATTTT	CASTETGAGNTIYF
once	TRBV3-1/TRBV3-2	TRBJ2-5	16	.	TGTGCCAGCAGCCAAGGCTACTCGACTTTAGAGGAGACCCAGTACTTC	CASSQGYSTLEETQYF
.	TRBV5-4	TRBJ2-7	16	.	TGTGCCAGCAGCTCCACTCCCGACCGACAGACCTACGAGCAGTACTTC	CASSSTPDRQTYEQYF
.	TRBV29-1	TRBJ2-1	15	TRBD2	TGCAGCGTTCCGGGACTAGGCGAGGCCTACAATGAGCAGTTCTTC	CSVPGLGEAYNEQFF
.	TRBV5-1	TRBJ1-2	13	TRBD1	TGCGCCAGCAGCTTGGGACAGGGGGAAGGCTACACCTTC	CASSLGQGEGYTF
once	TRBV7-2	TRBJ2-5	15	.	TGTGCCAGCAGATTCCGACAGGATGTTCAAGAGACCCAGTACTTC	CASRFRQDVQETQYF
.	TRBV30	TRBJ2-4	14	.	TGTGCCTGGAGTGGAGGGTTTGGCAAAAACATTCAGTACTTC	CAWSGGFGKNIQYF
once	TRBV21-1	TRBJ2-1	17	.	TGTGCCAGCAGCAAAGATGAGAACAGAGCAGTCAGCAATGAGCAGTTCTTC	CASSKDENRAVSNEQFF
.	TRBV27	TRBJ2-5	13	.	TGTGCCAGCAGTTTTCGTGCCGGGGAGACCCAGTACTTC	CASSFRAGETQYF
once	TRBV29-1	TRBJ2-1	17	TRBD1	TGCAGCGTTGAGAAGCTCCCGGGACAGGTATCCTACAATGAGCAGTTCTTC	CSVEKLPGQVSYNEQFF
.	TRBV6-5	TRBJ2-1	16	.	TGTGCCAGCAGTTACTCAGGTAGAGGAGGATACAATGAGCAGTTCTTC	CASSYSGRGGYNEQFF
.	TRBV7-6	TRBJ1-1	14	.	TGTGCCAGCAGCTTAGACAGGGATAACACTGAAGCTTTCTTT	CASSLDRDNTEAFF
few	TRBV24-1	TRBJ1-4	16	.	TGTGCCACCAGTGACGGGGCGACAGGATCAAATGAAAAACTGTTTTTT	CATSDGATGSNEKLFF
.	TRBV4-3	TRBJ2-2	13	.	TGCGCCAGCAGCCCGATGGGCGGGAGGGAGCTGTTTTTT	CASSPMGGRELFF
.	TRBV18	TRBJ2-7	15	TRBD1	TGTGCCAGCTCGCCGAGCCAGGGGGCAGGCTACGAGCAGTACTTC	CASSPSQGAGYEQYF